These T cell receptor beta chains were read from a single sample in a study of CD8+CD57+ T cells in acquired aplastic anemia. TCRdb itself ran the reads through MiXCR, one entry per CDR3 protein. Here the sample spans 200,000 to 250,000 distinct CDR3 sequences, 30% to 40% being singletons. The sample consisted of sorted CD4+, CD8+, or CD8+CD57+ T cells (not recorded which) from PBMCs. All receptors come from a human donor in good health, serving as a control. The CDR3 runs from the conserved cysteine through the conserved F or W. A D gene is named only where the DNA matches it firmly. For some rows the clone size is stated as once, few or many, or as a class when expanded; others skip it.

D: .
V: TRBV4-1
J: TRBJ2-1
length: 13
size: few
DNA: TGCGCCAGCAGCCAAGGGTTTCTCGGTGAGCAGTTCTTC
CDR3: CASSQGFLGEQFF

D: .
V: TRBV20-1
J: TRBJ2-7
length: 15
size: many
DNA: TGCAGTGCTAGAGATAGGAGAGGGACCTCCTACGAGCAGTACTTC
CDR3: CSARDRRGTSYEQYF

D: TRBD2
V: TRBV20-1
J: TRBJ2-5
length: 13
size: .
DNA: TGCAGTGCTAGGACTAGCGGGGAATGGGCCCAGTACTTC
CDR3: CSARTSGEWAQYF

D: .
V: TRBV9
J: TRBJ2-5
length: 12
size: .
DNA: TGTGCCAGGGCAAGGGGAAGGGAGACCCAGTACTTC
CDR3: CARARGRETQYF

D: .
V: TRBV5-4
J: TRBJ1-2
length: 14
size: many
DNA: TGTGCCAGCAGCCGCACGTTCGCGGACTATGGCTACACCTTC
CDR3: CASSRTFADYGYTF

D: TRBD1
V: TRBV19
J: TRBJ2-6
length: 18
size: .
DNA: TGTGCCAGTAGTATAAGGGGGCAGGCTCTCTCTGGGGCCAACGTCCTGACTTTC
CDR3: CASSIRGQALSGANVLTF

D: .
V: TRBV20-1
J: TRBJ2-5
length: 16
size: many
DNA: TGCAGTGCTAGAGATCAAAACCGAGCATGGGTAGAGACCCAGTACTTC
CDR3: CSARDQNRAWVETQYF

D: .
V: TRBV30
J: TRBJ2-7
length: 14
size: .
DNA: TGTGCCTGGACCCCCCTTGTTCTAGGTGGCGAGCAGCACTTC
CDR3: CAWTPLVLGGEQHF

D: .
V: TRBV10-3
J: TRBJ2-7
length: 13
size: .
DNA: TGTGCCAGCAGTTACCGGGACGCCTACGAGCAGTACTTC
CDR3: CASSYRDAYEQYF

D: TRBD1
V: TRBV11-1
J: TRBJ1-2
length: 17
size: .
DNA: TGTGCCAGCAGCTTAGCAGTCGACAGGGGGACTAACTATGGCTACACCTTC
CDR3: CASSLAVDRGTNYGYTF

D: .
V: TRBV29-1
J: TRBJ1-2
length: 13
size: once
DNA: TGCAGCGAGGGACCGTGGACAGACTATGGCTACACCTTC
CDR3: CSEGPWTDYGYTF

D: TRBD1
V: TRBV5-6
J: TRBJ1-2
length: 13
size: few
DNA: TGTGCCAGCAGTCTGGACAGGCGGTATGGCTACACCTTC
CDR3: CASSLDRRYGYTF

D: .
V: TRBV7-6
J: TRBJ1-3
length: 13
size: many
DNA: TGTGCCAGCAGCCGAAGGGGGTCTAACACCATATATTTT
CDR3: CASSRRGSNTIYF

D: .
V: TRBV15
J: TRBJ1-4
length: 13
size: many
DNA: TGTGCCACCAGCAGAGACATTAATGAAAAACTGTTTTTT
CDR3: CATSRDINEKLFF

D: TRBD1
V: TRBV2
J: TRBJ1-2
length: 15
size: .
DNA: TGTGCCAGCAAGGGGGACAGGGGGCCCAACTATGGCTGCACCTTC
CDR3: CASKGDRGPNYGCTF

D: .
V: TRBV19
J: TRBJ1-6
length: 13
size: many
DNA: TGTGCCAGTCAGGACTTGGGGGATTCACCCCTCCACTTT
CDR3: CASQDLGDSPLHF

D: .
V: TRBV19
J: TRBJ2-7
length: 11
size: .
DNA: TGTGCCAGTAGTGGGGTCCGAGAGCAGTACTTC
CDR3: CASSGVREQYF

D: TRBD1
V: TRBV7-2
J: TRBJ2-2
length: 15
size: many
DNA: TGTGCCAGCAGCATTGGGACAGCGAACACCGGGGAGCTGTTTTTT
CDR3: CASSIGTANTGELFF

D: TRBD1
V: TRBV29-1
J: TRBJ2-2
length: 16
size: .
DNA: TGCAGCGCCAAAAACCCGGACAGGGATTACACCGGGGAGCTGTTTTTT
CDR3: CSAKNPDRDYTGELFF

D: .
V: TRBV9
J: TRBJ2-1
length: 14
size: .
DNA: TGTGCCAGCAGCGTAGGGGGTTCCTACAATGAGCAGTTCTTC
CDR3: CASSVGGSYNEQFF

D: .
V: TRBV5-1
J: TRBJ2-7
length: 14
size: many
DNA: TGCGCCAGCAGCCCGACCGCCGGGTCCTACGAGCAGTACTTC
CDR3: CASSPTAGSYEQYF

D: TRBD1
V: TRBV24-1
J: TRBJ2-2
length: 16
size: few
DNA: TGTGCCACCAGTGATCGAGACAGGGGCGACACCGGGGAGCTGTTTTTT
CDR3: CATSDRDRGDTGELFF

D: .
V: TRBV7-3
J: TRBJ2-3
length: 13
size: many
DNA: TGTGCCAGCAGCTTAGGCAGATCAGATACGCAGTATTTT
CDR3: CASSLGRSDTQYF

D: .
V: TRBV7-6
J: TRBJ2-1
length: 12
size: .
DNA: TGTGCCAGCAGCCTTAGGCTAGCGGAGCAGTTCTTC
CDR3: CASSLRLAEQFF

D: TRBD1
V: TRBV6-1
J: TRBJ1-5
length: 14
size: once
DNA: TGTGCCAGCACCAGACAGGGCGGCAATCAGCCCCAGCATTTT
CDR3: CASTRQGGNQPQHF

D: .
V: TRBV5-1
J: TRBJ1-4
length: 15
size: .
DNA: TGCGCCAGCAGCACGAACAGGGCTACTAATGAAAAACTGTTTTTT
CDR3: CASSTNRATNEKLFF

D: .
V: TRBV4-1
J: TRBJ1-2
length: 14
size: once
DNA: TGCGCCAGCAGCCAAGAGCGGGCGACCTATGGCTACACCTTC
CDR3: CASSQERATYGYTF

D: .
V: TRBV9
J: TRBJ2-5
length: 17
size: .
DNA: TGTGCCAGCAGCGTAGTAACCCGAGGACAGCTTCAAGAGACCCAGTACTTC
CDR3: CASSVVTRGQLQETQYF

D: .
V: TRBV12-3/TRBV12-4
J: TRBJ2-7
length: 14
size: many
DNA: TGTGCCAGCAGTTTAACAGGGAGCCTCTACGAGCAGTACTTC
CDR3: CASSLTGSLYEQYF

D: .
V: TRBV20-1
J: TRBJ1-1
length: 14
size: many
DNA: TGCAGTGCTAGAGTAGCAGGGACGAACACTGAAGCTTTCTTT
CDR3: CSARVAGTNTEAFF